What follows are 30 T cell receptor beta chains derived from one specimen sequenced in a study of blood T cells in healthy people across ages. Alongside a J-beta primer mix, a sample-barcoded 5' primer served in a second PCR lasting about 7 to 12 cycles. TCRdb called the 5' RACE reads again in MiXCR, with one record for every CDR3 protein. The data hold approximately 2,000,000 distinct CDR3 sequences, with about 39% observed a single time. Material for sequencing was blood. These receptors were collected from a human donor in good health.

This rearrangement joins TRBV7-8 to TRBJ2-7; D unresolved. Trimming took off 1 base at V and 2 bases at J, with 12 bases between the two ends. CDR3 size: 15 residues. CDR1 is SGHVS and CDR2 is FQNEAQ in the germline V gene. The CDR3, as DNA: TGTGCCAGCAGCTTAGTCAGGTGGGCTACCTACGAGCAGTACTTC. Amino acids: CASSLVRWATYEQYF.

The chain combines TRBV7-8 with TRBJ2-3; no clear D. This CDR3 spans 15 amino acids. V was cut by 1 base and J by 0 bases, with 8 bases left in between. Germline V gene data show CDR1 as SGHVS and CDR2 as FQNEAQ. The CDR3 coding sequence is TGTGCCAGCAGCTTAGGCCGGTGGAGCACAGATACGCAGTATTTT. The encoded protein is CASSLGRWSTDTQYF. The full variable domain, with the rest looked up from reference TRBV7-8 and TRBJ2-3, is GAGVSQSPRYKVAKRGQDVALRCDPISGHVSLFWYQQALGQGPEFLTYFQNEAQLDKSGLPSDRFFAERPEGSVSTLKIQRTQQEDSAVYLCASSLGRWSTDTQYFGPGTRLTVL.

There are a few counts of this clonotype. This rearrangement joins TRBV4-1 to TRBJ2-3, with 10 bases aligning to TRBD2. V lost 7 bases and J lost 2; bases outside the gene matches: 9. The CDR3 is 16 residues long. Germline V gene data show CDR1 as MGHRA and CDR2 as YSYEKL. CDR3 nucleotide sequence: TGCGCCAGCAATACTCTAGCGGGGGCTATCACAGATACGCAGTATTTT. Encoded protein: CASNTLAGAITDTQYF.

This clonotype was counted between two and nine times. V and J are TRBV9 and TRBJ2-5; 7 bases map to TRBD2. The DNA end lines up better with TRBJ2-7; the J call may be wrong. Germline-derived CDR1 and CDR2 are SGDLS and YYNGEE. The CDR3 is 15 residues long. CDR3 residues: CASSASGTNTYEQYF. CDR3 nucleotide sequence: TGTGCCAGCAGCGCCTCCGGGACTAACACCTACGAGCAGTACTTC.

The chain recombines TRBV4-1 with TRBJ2-7; 10 nucleotides match TRBD1. Germline V gene sequence: CDR1 MGHRA, CDR2 YSYEKL. Unmatched junction bases numbered 10, after V lost 1 base and J lost 7 bases. The CDR3 is 16 amino acids. Here the CDR3 DNA reads TGCGCCAGCAGCCAAGTTTTGGACAGGGGGTTTGGGGAGCAGTACTTC. It is translated as CASSQVLDRGFGEQYF.

CDR3 DNA sequence: TGTGCCATCAGTGATGACAGCGGATACACAGATACGCAGTATTTT. As protein: CAISDDSGYTDTQYF. V gene TRBV10-3 combines with J gene TRBJ2-3; D may be TRBD1 or TRBD2 (5 bases each). Looked up from germline, CDR1 is ENHRY and CDR2 is SYGVKD. Trimming pared 3 bases from V and 2 bases from J, leaving 12 bases between. CDR3 length: 15 residues.

J is TRBJ1-1 and V is TRBV2, with 10 bases fitting TRBD1. This CDR3 region has 11 residues. The V and J ends lost 8 bases and 9 bases, in that order; junction bases with no gene match: 3. Looked up from germline, CDR1 is SNHLY and CDR2 is FYNNEI. The CDR3 nucleotides read TGTGCCAGCCGGGACAGGGGTCAAGCTTTCTTT. This sequence encodes CASRDRGQAFF.

The genes are TRBV15 and TRBJ2-3; maybe TRBD1 (6 bases). The germline gives CDR1 LNHNV, CDR2 YYDKDF (reference sequence). Trimming took off 3 bases at V and 4 bases at J, with 17 bases between the two ends. The CDR3 spans 16 residues. DNA for the CDR3: TGTGCCACCAGCAGCCACCTACAGGGTCCCTCAGATACGCAGTATTTT. Translated, it gives CATSSHLQGPSDTQYF.

The genes are TRBV15 and TRBJ2-1, with D maybe TRBD1 (5 bases). V lost 5 bases and J lost 3, with 8 bases in between. CDR1 is LNHNV and CDR2 is YYDKDF in the germline V gene (reference sequence). CDR3 length equals 13 residues. This chain's CDR3 is CATSGAHYNEQFF. DNA of the CDR3: TGTGCCACCAGCGGGGCTCACTACAATGAGCAGTTCTTC.

The chain uses TRBV6-5 and TRBJ1-2, with a possible D match to TRBD1 (5 bases). V gave up 0 bases and J gave up 1 base, with 9 bases separating them. The CDR3 has 15 amino acids. From germline, CDR1 is MNHEY and CDR2 SVGAGI. CDR3 bases: TGTGCCAGCAGTTACTCATCCGACAGTAACTATGGCTACACCTTC. Protein product: CASSYSSDSNYGYTF.

The chain joins TRBV5-1 to TRBJ1-3; D gene unclear. V was pared by 0 bases and J by 0 bases, with 7 bases between. The CDR3 contains 15 residues. Germline V CDR1 and CDR2: SGHRS, YFSETQ. DNA of the CDR3: TGCGCCAGCAGCTTGGGCAGTCGCTCTGGAAACACCATATATTTT. Residues: CASSLGSRSGNTIYF.

V usage is TRBV7-2 and J usage is TRBJ1-1; TRBD1 might be the D (5 bases). V lost 5 bases, J lost 4 bases, and 29 bases lay in between. Germline V gene data show CDR1 as SGHTA and CDR2 as FQGNSA. The CDR3 length is 19 residues. Written as DNA, the CDR3 is TGTGCCAGCAGCCCCTTTCCAGGTTCGTATACAGGTCGGGGCACTGAAGCTTTCTTT. Amino acids: CASSPFPGSYTGRGTEAFF. The full variable domain, rest sourced from reference TRBV7-2 and TRBJ1-1, is GAGVSQSPSNKVTEKGKDVELRCDPISGHTALYWYRQSLGQGLEFLIYFQGNSAPDKSGLPSDRFSAERTGGSVSTLTIQRTQQEDSAVYLCASSPFPGSYTGRGTEAFFGQGTRLTVV.

The gene calls are TRBV7-3 and TRBJ1-1; D uncertain. Deletions cut 0 bases from V and 1 base from J, with 18 bases between. Germline CDR1 SGHTA, CDR2 FQGTGA. This CDR3 region has 18 residues. For the CDR3, the DNA is TGTGCCAGCAGCTTAACGATGTTAGGGTCGGGAGCGAACACTGAAGCTTTCTTT. Translation: CASSLTMLGSGANTEAFF.

This clonotype was observed at least ten times. The chain combines TRBV7-2 with TRBJ2-7, with D possibly being TRBD2 (7 bases). Trimming cost V 5 bases and J 2 bases, with 19 bases left between them. The length of the CDR3 is 16 residues. Germline V gene lookup returns CDR1 SGHTA and CDR2 FQGNSA. CDR3 sequence (DNA): TGTGCCAGCAGCCTAGGGGGAGGGGGGGAAACCTACGAGCAGTACTTC. Translating gives CASSLGGGGETYEQYF.

This clonotype has a handful of counts. This chain joins TRBV7-2 and TRBJ1-2, with a tentative D call TRBD1 (6 bases). V lost 4 bases and J lost 5, with 11 bases in between. From germline, CDR1 is SGHTA and CDR2 FQGNSA. There are 13 residues in the CDR3. CDR3 residues: CASSSSGQYGYTF. DNA of the CDR3: TGTGCCAGCAGCTCCTCCGGACAGTATGGCTACACCTTC.

V and J are TRBV2 and TRBJ2-5; 10 bases align to TRBD2. Germline assignment: CDR1 SNHLY and CDR2 FYNNEI. Trimming cost V 4 bases and J 2 bases; bases outside gene matches: 4. The CDR3 spans 15 residues. The CDR3, as DNA: TGTGCCAGCAGTGCCCTTAGCGGGGGGCAAGAGACCCAGTACTTC. Translated, it gives CASSALSGGQETQYF.

CDR3 loop: CASSTGSNTEAFF. CDR3 nucleotides: TGTGCCAGCAGCACAGGGTCGAACACTGAAGCTTTCTTT. The chain carries TRBV7-9 and TRBJ1-1, with D maybe TRBD1 (6 bases). Germline V gene lookup returns CDR1 SEHNR and CDR2 FQNEAQ (reference sequence). The CDR3 covers 13 residues. The ends were cut back, 5 bases at V and 1 base at J, with 8 bases in the middle.

In nucleotides, the CDR3 is TGCAGTGCTAGCGAGGTGGATCAGCCCCAGCATTTT. Protein: CSASEVDQPQHF. The J gene is TRBJ1-5, the V gene TRBV20-1; D ambiguous. The V end was cut by 3 bases, the J end by 5 bases, with 8 bases between. The CDR3 runs 12 residues. CDR1 and CDR2 (germline): DFQATT, SNEGSKA (reference sequence).

This clonotype was seen more than once but under ten times. This chain's CDR3 is CASSPLGSSGITGELFF. CDR3 nucleotides: TGTGCCAGCAGCCCCCTTGGCAGTAGCGGAATCACCGGGGAGCTGTTTTTT. The chain employs TRBV5-4 and TRBJ2-2; tentatively, D is TRBD2 (6 bases). The V gene's germline CDR1 is SGHNT and CDR2 YYREEE (reference sequence). Trimming took off 4 bases at V and 4 bases at J, with 20 bases between the two ends. The length of the CDR3 is 17 residues.

V usage is TRBV5-5 and J usage is TRBJ1-6; the D is unclear. In germline, CDR1 is SGHKS, CDR2 YYEKEE (reference sequence). The length of the CDR3 is 18 residues. Trimming took 1 base from V and 0 from J, leaving 14 bases between them. DNA of the CDR3: TGTGCCAGCAGCTTGCGGGCCTGGAGGGACTCCTATAATTCACCCCTCCACTTT. It specifies CASSLRAWRDSYNSPLHF.

The chain combines TRBV10-3 with TRBJ1-2; 7 bases map to TRBD1. Germline lookup yields CDR1 ENHRY and CDR2 SYGVKD. With V trimmed by 10 bases and J by 5 bases, 10 bases remained unmatched. There are 13 residues in the CDR3. The CDR3 spells CATRGESGYGYTF. In DNA form, the CDR3 reads TGTGCCACCAGGGGGGAAAGTGGGTATGGCTACACCTTC.

The chain joins TRBV28 to TRBJ2-3; D is perhaps TRBD1 (6 bases). Germline CDR1 MDHEN, CDR2 SYDVKM. V was pared by 6 bases and J by 5 bases, with 18 bases between. The CDR3 runs 15 residues. The CDR3 reads CASRLAGDLEDTQYF. DNA of the CDR3: TGTGCCAGCAGACTGGCAGGGGATCTTGAAGATACGCAGTATTTT.

For the CDR3, the DNA is TGCAGCGTTGAGGGGGACAGCCTTCACACTGAAGCTTTCTTT. Its translation is CSVEGDSLHTEAFF. The chain carries TRBV29-1 and TRBJ1-1, with 7 positions matching TRBD1. V dropped 3 bases and J dropped 3; count of bases not matched to a gene: 7. The CDR3 runs 14 residues. Germline V CDR1 and CDR2: SQVTM, ANQGSEA.

The rearrangement joins TRBV7-9 to TRBJ2-7, with 9 positions matching TRBD1. The J call may be in error: the DNA end matches TRBJ2-5 better. From germline, CDR1 is SEHNR and CDR2 FQNEAQ (reference sequence). This CDR3 contains 17 residues. DNA for the CDR3: TGTGCCAGCAGCCCGCCGGACAGGGGAGCCCTTAGAGAGACCCAGTACTTC. Translation: CASSPPDRGALRETQYF.

This clonotype has more than one count but fewer than ten. This chain joins TRBV29-1 and TRBJ2-1; D perhaps matches TRBD1 (5 bases). Germline V gene sequence: CDR1 SQVTM, CDR2 ANQGSEA. The length of the CDR3 is 12 residues. V was clipped by 8 bases and J by 6 bases, with 14 bases between them. This CDR3 is CSHNSGRNEQFF. CDR3 sequence (DNA): TGCAGCCACAATTCAGGGCGCAATGAGCAGTTCTTC.

The CDR3 region is CASSARTGNQETQYF. CDR3 in DNA: TGCGCCAGCAGCGCCCGGACAGGGAACCAAGAGACCCAGTACTTC. V gene TRBV5-1 combines with J gene TRBJ2-5; 8 nucleotides match TRBD1. The V and J ends lost 4 bases and 0 bases, in that order; junction bases with no gene match: 5. The CDR3 covers 15 residues. Germline V CDR1 and CDR2: SGHRS, YFSETQ. Complete variable domain (other parts from reference TRBV5-1 and TRBJ2-5): KAGVTQTPRYLIKTRGQQVTLSCSPISGHRSVSWYQQTPGQGLQFLFEYFSETQRNKGNFPGRFSGRQFSNSRSEMNVSTLELGDSALYLCASSARTGNQETQYFGPGTRLLVL.

This rearrangement joins TRBV12-3 or TRBV12-4 to TRBJ1-1, with a tentative D call TRBD1 (5 bases). This CDR3 spans 15 amino acids. Trimming took off 6 bases at V and 3 bases at J, with 17 bases between the two ends. CDR3 amino acids: CASRDPRGLYTEAFF. DNA of the CDR3: TGTGCCAGCAGGGACCCGAGGGGTTTGTACACTGAAGCTTTCTTT.

V is TRBV6-6 and J is TRBJ1-2; D unclear. Germline lookup yields CDR1 MNHNY and CDR2 SVGAGI (reference sequence). The CDR3 is made up of 13 amino acids. V lost 6 bases and J 6 bases, leaving 14 bases between the germline ends. DNA of the CDR3: TGTGCCAGCAGGCCGGGTCTTCTGAATGGCTACACCTTC. Its translation: CASRPGLLNGYTF.

This clonotype was observed a few times. This rearrangement joins TRBV15 to TRBJ2-5; perhaps TRBD2 as D (6 bases). The germline V gene encodes CDR1 LNHNV and CDR2 YYDKDF (reference sequence). V was pared by 1 base and J by 4 bases, with 13 bases between. The CDR3 spans 15 residues. CDR3 DNA sequence: TGTGCCACCAGCAGAGCCATAATGGAGGGAGAGACCCAGTACTTC. Protein sequence: CATSRAIMEGETQYF.

The CDR3: CASSRALRAGTDNEQFF. For the CDR3, the DNA is TGTGCCAGCAGCCGGGCACTTAGAGCGGGGACCGACAATGAGCAGTTCTTC. The chain is built from TRBV7-8 and TRBJ2-1; TRBD2 matches at 7 bases. CDR3 length: 17 amino acids. V was pared by 5 bases and J by 5 bases, with 15 bases of the junction left unmatched. Germline CDR1 SGHVS, CDR2 FQNEAQ.